One sample yielded the 8 T cell receptor beta chains listed below, sequenced in a study of blood T cell repertoires in COVID-19. Sequenced by immunoSEQ multiplex PCR; TCRdb stores in-frame clones only, minus some. Here the sample spans more than 110,000 clones, less than 85% being singletons. Sequencing was carried out using peripheral blood. These receptors were taken from a human donor in a cohort sampled during active COVID-19.

The chain employs TRBV5-1 and TRBJ2-5; maybe TRBD2 (6 bases). The V and J ends lost 4 bases and 5 bases respectively, with 15 bases between them. The CDR3 contains 14 residues. From germline, CDR1 is SGHRS and CDR2 YFSETQ. The CDR3 nucleotides are TGCGCCAGCAGCCCGGGACTCTTAGGGGAGACCCAGTACTTC. This codes for CASSPGLLGETQYF.

The genes are TRBV7-3 and TRBJ1-1; possible D gene TRBD1, 6 bases. Trimming left V 4 bases short and J 8 bases short, with 17 bases between. The CDR3 totals 14 residues. Germline V gene sequence: CDR1 SGHTA, CDR2 FQGTGA. This CDR3 reads CASSYSGGSSEAFF. CDR3 in DNA: TGTGCCAGCAGCTACTCGGGGGGCTCTTCGGAAGCTTTCTTT.

This chain joins TRBV6-6 and TRBJ2-3; a weak D match, TRBD1 (5 bases). The CDR3 is 13 amino acids. V shed 5 bases and J shed 8 bases, with 14 bases lying between them. Germline CDR1 reads MNHNY; CDR2 reads SVGAGI (reference sequence). The CDR3 here is CASSTRVWFTQYF. CDR3 nucleotide sequence: TGTGCCAGCAGTACCAGGGTTTGGTTTACGCAGTATTTT.

This clone was found once. V usage is TRBV2 and J usage is TRBJ2-1; a weak D match, TRBD2 (5 bases). From germline, CDR1 is SNHLY and CDR2 FYNNEI. V was shortened by 0 bases and J by 0 bases, with 12 bases between the two germline ends. There are 17 residues in the CDR3. CDR3 coding DNA: TGTGCCAGCAGTGAAGCGCCGGAGCGGAGCTCCTACAATGAGCAGTTCTTC. The encoded protein is CASSEAPERSSYNEQFF.

This chain links TRBV5-4 with TRBJ2-5, with D perhaps matching TRBD2 (6 bases). Germline assignment: CDR1 SGHNT and CDR2 YYREEE (reference sequence). The CDR3 contains 13 residues. Deletions cut 4 bases from V and 5 bases from J, with 12 bases between. CDR3 protein: CASSAAGLETQYF. In DNA form, the CDR3 reads TGTGCCAGCAGCGCTGCGGGGCTGGAGACCCAGTACTTC.

This chain joins TRBV7-2 and TRBJ1-1; D not certain. The CDR3 length is 15 residues. Germline CDR1 is SGHTA and CDR2 is FQGNSA. V shed 6 bases and J shed 3 bases, with 17 bases lying between them. The CDR3 spells CASRPRPPQDTEAFF. CDR3 nucleotide sequence: TGTGCCAGCAGGCCACGACCACCGCAGGACACTGAAGCTTTCTTT. The full variable domain, with the rest looked up from reference TRBV7-2 and TRBJ1-1, is GAGVSQSPSNKVTEKGKDVELRCDPISGHTALYWYRQSLGQGLEFLIYFQGNSAPDKSGLPSDRFSAERTGGSVSTLTIQRTQQEDSAVYLCASRPRPPQDTEAFFGQGTRLTVV.

The rearrangement joins TRBV6-2 or TRBV6-3 to TRBJ1-5, with 9 positions matching TRBD1. The CDR3 runs 15 residues. V lost 2 bases to trimming and J lost 4 bases; unmatched junction nucleotides: 3. In germline, CDR1 is MNHEY, CDR2 SVGEGT. The CDR3 loop reads CASSYAGQGNQPQHF. For the CDR3, the DNA is TGTGCCAGCAGTTACGCGGGACAGGGAAATCAGCCCCAGCATTTT.

This clone was seen a single time. J is TRBJ2-3 and V is TRBV27; D is possibly TRBD2 (7 bases). V was shortened by 5 bases and J by 4 bases, with 16 bases between the two germline ends. This CDR3 has 15 residues. Germline CDR1 and CDR2: MNHEY and SMNVEV (reference sequence). CDR3 region: CASSPGEGGADTQYF. For the CDR3, the DNA is TGTGCCAGCAGTCCAGGGGAAGGGGGGGCAGATACGCAGTATTTT.